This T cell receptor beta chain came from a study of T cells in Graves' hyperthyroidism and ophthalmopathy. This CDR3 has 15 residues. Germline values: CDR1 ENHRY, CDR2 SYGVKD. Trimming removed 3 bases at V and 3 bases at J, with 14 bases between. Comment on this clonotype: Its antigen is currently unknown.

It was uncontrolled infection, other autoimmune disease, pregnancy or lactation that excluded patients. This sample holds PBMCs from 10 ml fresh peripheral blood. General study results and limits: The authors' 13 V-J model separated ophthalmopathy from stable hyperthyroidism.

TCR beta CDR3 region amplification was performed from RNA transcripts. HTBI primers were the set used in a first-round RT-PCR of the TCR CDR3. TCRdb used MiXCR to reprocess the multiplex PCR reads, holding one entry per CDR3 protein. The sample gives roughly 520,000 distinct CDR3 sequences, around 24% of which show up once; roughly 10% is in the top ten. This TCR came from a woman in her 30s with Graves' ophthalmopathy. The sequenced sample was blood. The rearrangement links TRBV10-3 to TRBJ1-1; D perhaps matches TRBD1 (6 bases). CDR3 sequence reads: CAISEGRGTDTEAFF. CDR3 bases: TGTGCCATCAGTGAAGGGAGGGGGACGGACACTGAAGCTTTCTTT.